Below, 2 T cell receptor beta chains from the same sample are listed, as sequenced in a study of immune evolution from preneoplasia to lung adenocarcinoma. Sequenced by immunoSEQ multiplex PCR; TCRdb stores in-frame clones only, minus some. Among thousands of clones, 79% were seen once, and the ten largest hold around 3%. The sample comprised FFPE invasive lung adenocarcinoma tissue. These receptors all come from a person aged 40-50 years with lung adenocarcinoma.

The chain uses TRBV27 and TRBJ2-1; possible D gene TRBD1, 6 bases. The CDR3 sequence is 14 residues long. The V gene lost 3 bases and the J gene lost 5 bases, with 11 bases spanning the gap. Germline assignment: CDR1 MNHEY and CDR2 SMNVEV (reference sequence). DNA of the CDR3: TGTGCCAGCAGTTTGGCAGGGACACACAATGAGCAGTTCTTC. Translating it yields CASSLAGTHNEQFF.

This clone occurred a few times. The chain couples TRBV30 to TRBJ1-1, with D hard to call. Trimming stripped 2 bases from V and 3 bases from J, with 16 bases between. There are 15 residues in the CDR3. Germline assignment: CDR1 GTSNPN and CDR2 SVGIG (reference sequence). Here the CDR3 DNA reads TGTGCCTGGAGTCGACGAACCATAGGGCACACTGAAGCTTTCTTT. Protein product: CAWSRRTIGHTEAFF.